The clone carrying this TCR beta chain was recorded once. Some clones are missing from TCRdb's copy, which holds only in-frame ones; the method was immunoSEQ multiplex PCR. Among almost 85,000 clones listed, around nine tenths were seen once. This record comes from a study of blood T cell repertoires in COVID-19. V lost 2 bases and J lost 6, with 17 bases in between. The CDR3 totals 16 residues. Per the germline V gene, CDR1 is MNHEY and CDR2 is SVGEGT. The rearrangement joins TRBV6-2 or TRBV6-3 to TRBJ1-5; D call uncertain. Sequenced sample: PBMCs or T cells enriched from blood (not recorded which). This TCR was sampled from a woman between 50 and 59 years old with acute COVID-19. The CDR3 bases are TGTGCCAGCAGTTACGGCGCGGCTGTGGGTGGTCAGCCCCAGCATTTT. Residues: CASSYGAAVGGQPQHF.